The clone carrying this T cell receptor beta chain was observed a handful of times. These data are taken from a study of T cell changes during pregnancy in multiple sclerosis. Assay: immunoSEQ multiplex PCR; the TCRdb copy retains only in-frame clones and omits some. This table has some 41,000 clones, roughly nine tenths appearing once. This TCR derives from a female donor in good health, enrolled as a control in a pregnancy study. The starting material was CD4+ T cells from peripheral blood mononuclear cells, obtained in the third trimester of pregnancy.

The CDR3 region is CASSPRQGARTGELFF. DNA for the CDR3: TGTGCCAGCAGCCCCCGACAGGGGGCTCGCACCGGGGAGCTGTTTTTT. The J gene is TRBJ2-2, the V gene TRBV7-3, with 10 bases identical to TRBD1. Germline V CDR1 and CDR2: SGHTA, FQGTGA. The CDR3 runs 16 residues. V lost 5 bases and J lost 4; bases outside the gene matches: 7.